This T cell receptor beta chain was captured by sequencing in a study of blood T cell repertoires in COVID-19. At the level of the study: The United States, Italy and Spain supplied acute and convalescent COVID-19 samples. Sources were T cells, B-cell-depleted T cells, or PBMCs; the material itself was cDNA or gDNA.

Trimming took 0 bases from V and 0 from J, leaving 10 bases between them. Germline CDR1 is SGHRS and CDR2 is YFSETQ. The CDR3 runs to 16 residues. Repertoires were generated with immunoSEQ multiplex PCR, while TCRdb's copy carries only in-frame clones and drops some. The sample includes approximately 280,000 clones, about 83% of them seen just once. Participants were aged roughly 18 to 89 years, lived in under 25 US areas, and enrolled virtually. Grouping used clinical history reported by participants in a survey and questionnaire. This TCR came from a woman between 35 and 50 years old who had recovered from COVID-19. This chain links TRBV5-1 with TRBJ2-1, with a possible D match to TRBD1 (6 bases). Sequences were obtained from PBMCs or T cells enriched from blood (not recorded which). The chain's CDR3 is CASSLGTVSSYNEQFF. The CDR3 DNA is TGCGCCAGCAGCTTGGGGACAGTGAGCTCCTACAATGAGCAGTTCTTC. The full variable domain, completed using reference TRBV5-1 and TRBJ2-1, is KAGVTQTPRYLIKTRGQQVTLSCSPISGHRSVSWYQQTPGQGLQFLFEYFSETQRNKGNFPGRFSGRQFSNSRSEMNVSTLELGDSALYLCASSLGTVSSYNEQFFGPGTRLTVL.